Each of the 10 T cell receptor beta chains below was sequenced from the same sample in a study of tumor-infiltrating lymphocytes in primary liver carcinoma (dated by TCRdb to about 2017). TCRdb names Illumina HiSeq 2500 as the instrument used. Starting from about 500 ng total RNA, TCRbeta-specific cDNA was produced by reverse transcription with a constant-region primer and ProtoScript II reverse transcriptase. Three nested multiplex PCR rounds, following a slightly modified ARM-PCR procedure, were used to build the TCRbeta libraries. Multiplex TRBV1-TRBV30 forward primers and a Cbeta reverse primer were used in the first two PCR rounds, each of which was run for around 9 cycles. The public reads were reprocessed in TCRdb via fastp at Q25 and MiXCR, keeping in-frame beta chains. Under each unique CDR3 protein, matching rows form one entry showing the most common genes and DNA. Within this sample are roughly 78,000 distinct CDR3 sequences, with 71% of them counted one time only. The ten top clones hold 12% to 15% of the sample.

Without any cell sorting, total RNA and DNA were extracted together from about 20-30 mg of bulk tissue using the AllPrep DNA/RNA mini kit. Sample: liver tumor tissue from sampling region 4. The cell subset or site tag for this specimen amounts to: tumor region T4, right-lateral pole. These receptors came from a woman aged 55-69 years with primary liver carcinoma and hepatitis B virus infection.

With regard to this clonotype: A junction end diverges from the germline sequence, so it may reflect a read error. The V and J genes are TRBV4-2 and TRBJ2-7; 9 bases are a match to TRBD2. There are 15 residues in the CDR3. Germline V gene data show CDR1 as LGHNA and CDR2 as YNFKEQ. DNA for the CDR3: TGTTCCAGCAGCCAGGACCTAGCGGGGACGAGCGAGCAGTACTTC. It encodes CSSSQDLAGTSEQYF.

Comment on this clonotype: At one end the junction does not follow the germline gene, possibly because of a read error. This chain joins TRBV6-1 and TRBJ2-7; D uncertain. The CDR3 totals 15 residues. Germline CDR1 is MNHNS and CDR2 is SASEGT. CDR3 loop: CASSEPGGITYEQYF. The CDR3 nucleotides read TGTGCCAGCAGTGAGCCTGGCGGTATCACCTACGAGCAGTATTTC.

This clonotype was found once. A read error may produce the germline difference seen at one junction end. The J gene is TRBJ2-7, the V gene TRBV28; no clear D gene. The CDR3 totals 13 residues. Per germline, CDR1 MDHEN and CDR2 SYDVKM. The DNA for the CDR3 is TGTGCCAGCAGTAACCACTACGCAGGCGAGCAGTATTTC. The encoded protein is CASSNHYAGEQYF. Supplemented by reference TRBV28 and TRBJ2-7, the full variable domain reads DVKVTQSSRYLVKRTGEKVFLECVQDMDHENMFWYRQDPGLGLRLIYFSYDVKMKEKGDIPEGYSVSREKKERFSLILESASTNQTSMYLCASSNHYAGEQYFGPGTRLTVT.

Comments on this clonotype: The CDR3 carries no conserved terminal phenylalanine or tryptophan, so it likely arises from a read error. This sequence joins TRBV11-3 and TRBJ2-2; perhaps D is TRBD1 or TRBD2 (5 bases each). Per germline, CDR1 SGHNT and CDR2 YENEEA. This CDR3 is 14 amino acids long. CDR3 sequence reads: CTSSLAGSTGELFY. CDR3 in DNA: TGTACCAGCAGCTTAGCAGGGAGCACCGGGGAGCTGTTTTAT.

Notes on this clonotype: Sequence at one end of the junction differs from germline and may be a read error. V usage is TRBV28 and J usage is TRBJ2-5; D is tentatively TRBD1 or TRBD2 (6 bases each). The germline CDR1 and CDR2 sequences are MDHEN and SYDVKM. The CDR3 has 15 residues. The CDR3 coding sequence is TGTGCCAACAGTCCGCCGCATGGGGGGCGGGAGACCCAGTACTTC. Amino acid sequence: CANSPPHGGRETQYF.

A remark on this clonotype: It may be a read error: a sequence one base away is much more abundant. The chain carries TRBV2 and TRBJ2-1; unclear D gene. Germline CDR1 SNHLY, CDR2 FYNNEI. The length of the CDR3 is 15 residues. CDR3 sequence reads: CASSESIPIYNELFF. The CDR3 bases are TGTGCCAGCAGTGAATCGATACCGATCTACAATGAGCTGTTCTTC.

This clonotype was seen many times. The rearrangement links TRBV10-1 to TRBJ2-5, with D maybe TRBD2 (6 bases). This CDR3 is built from 14 residues. Germline CDR1 and CDR2: WNHNN and SYGVQD (reference sequence). V shed 2 bases and J shed 5 bases, with 12 bases lying between them. DNA for the CDR3: TGCGCCAGCAGTGAGGATACTAGCTTGGAGACCCAGTACTTC. It translates to CASSEDTSLETQYF.

As to this clonotype: Mismatch with germline at one junction end may stem from a read error. V usage is TRBV13 and J usage is TRBJ1-1, with 7 bases matching TRBD1. The CDR3 extends over 14 amino acids. Per the germline V gene, CDR1 is PRHDT and CDR2 is FYEKMQ (reference sequence). CDR3 residues: CTSSPDRVDTEAFF. CDR3 nucleotide sequence: TGTACCAGCAGCCCCGACAGGGTGGACACTGAAGCTTTCTTT.

The gene calls are TRBV20-1 and TRBJ1-2; 10 bases are shared with TRBD1. This CDR3 is built from 17 residues. CDR1 is DFQATT, CDR2 SNEGSKA, per germline (reference sequence). The V and J ends lost 6 bases and 4 bases, in that order; junction bases with no gene match: 17. The CDR3 spells CSARRSTGGIISYGYTF. As DNA, the CDR3 is TGCAGTGCCAGAAGATCGACAGGGGGCATAATAAGCTATGGCTACACCTTC.

As concerns this clonotype: A read error may account for a junction end that differs from germline. The chain is built from TRBV11-3 and TRBJ2-2, with 9 bases identical to TRBD2. The CDR3 covers 17 residues. Germline CDR1 is SGHNT and CDR2 is YENEEA. As DNA, the CDR3 is TGTACCAGCAGCTTAAGCAGGCTAGCGGGAAGCACCGGGGAGCTGTTTTTT. It is translated as CTSSLSRLAGSTGELFF.